This T cell receptor (beta chain) was captured in a study of STAT5B mutations in CD4+ large granular lymphocyte leukemia. Study as a whole: Among healthy controls, a particular HLA allele went with more CDR3 'QG' motifs. Findings of the study overall: Patient CD4-sorted repertoires looked more clonal than healthy CD4+ repertoires, even without putative leukemic clones.

The survey-level immunoSEQ assay was used. Produced via immunoSEQ multiplex PCR; TCRdb's table is partial and in-frame only. Found here are fewer than 40,000 clones, roughly two thirds of them singletons; the top ten hold less than 0.5%. The table lists this clone with a few counts. What it recognizes is unknown. This TCR was sampled from a human donor in good health. The sequenced sample consisted of CD4+ T cells from blood buffy coats.

This chain's CDR3 is CASSVESGQGQPQHF. The CDR3 region has the DNA TGTGCCAGCAGCGTAGAATCTGGCCAGGGTCAGCCCCAGCATTTT. The J gene is TRBJ1-5, the V gene TRBV9; tentative D call: TRBD1 (5 bases). Germline lookup yields CDR1 SGDLS and CDR2 YYNGEE. Trimming pared 0 bases from V and 6 bases from J, leaving 13 bases between. The CDR3 extends over 15 amino acids.